This is a list of T cell receptor beta chains from one sample in a study of shared clonotypes between healthy human individuals. TCRdb's table, derived via immunoSEQ multiplex PCR, lists solely in-frame clones and lacks some. The repertoire consists of roughly 1,800,000 clones, with around 96% occurring once and the leading ten covering 1.2%. Material for sequencing was naive CD8+ T cells sorted from blood. All receptors come from a man between 18 and 29 years old in good health. Each CDR3 is given without its conserved first and last residue.

len	v_gene	j_gene	CDR3aa
13	TRBV27	TRBJ2-1	ASSFLGGTYNEQF
16	TRBV9	TRBJ1-6	ASSDHGGRSSYNSPLH
13	TRBV6-1	TRBJ2-1	ASTAWGLGSHEQF
14	TRBV19	TRBJ2-7	ASSINGRGSFYEQY
11	TRBV6-5	TRBJ1-6	ALGPGHNSPLH
12	TRBV5-6	TRBJ2-7	ASSWGSISYEQY
10	TRBV6-1	TRBJ2-5	ASSDPGETQY
15	TRBV13	TRBJ1-2	ASSSWDRGFLQGGYT
11	TRBV29-1	TRBJ2-7	SVAGTADYEQY
13	TRBV27	TRBJ2-7	ASSLEGARTYEQY
10	TRBV15	TRBJ2-7	ATSRTGSEQY
13	TRBV9	TRBJ2-3	ASNTLAGTTDTQY
13	TRBV2	TRBJ2-1	ASSPDRAGYNEQF